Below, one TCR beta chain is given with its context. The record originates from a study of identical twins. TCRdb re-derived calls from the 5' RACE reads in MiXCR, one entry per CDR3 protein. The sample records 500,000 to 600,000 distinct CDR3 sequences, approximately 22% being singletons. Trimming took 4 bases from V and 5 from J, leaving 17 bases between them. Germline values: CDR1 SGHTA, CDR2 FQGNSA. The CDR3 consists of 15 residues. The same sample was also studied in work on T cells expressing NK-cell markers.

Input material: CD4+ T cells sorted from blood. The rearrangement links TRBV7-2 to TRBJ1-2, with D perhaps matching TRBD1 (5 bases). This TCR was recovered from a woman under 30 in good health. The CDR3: CASSSTGGEDYGYTF. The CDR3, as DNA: TGTGCCAGCAGCTCCACCGGGGGGGAAGATTATGGCTACACCTTC.